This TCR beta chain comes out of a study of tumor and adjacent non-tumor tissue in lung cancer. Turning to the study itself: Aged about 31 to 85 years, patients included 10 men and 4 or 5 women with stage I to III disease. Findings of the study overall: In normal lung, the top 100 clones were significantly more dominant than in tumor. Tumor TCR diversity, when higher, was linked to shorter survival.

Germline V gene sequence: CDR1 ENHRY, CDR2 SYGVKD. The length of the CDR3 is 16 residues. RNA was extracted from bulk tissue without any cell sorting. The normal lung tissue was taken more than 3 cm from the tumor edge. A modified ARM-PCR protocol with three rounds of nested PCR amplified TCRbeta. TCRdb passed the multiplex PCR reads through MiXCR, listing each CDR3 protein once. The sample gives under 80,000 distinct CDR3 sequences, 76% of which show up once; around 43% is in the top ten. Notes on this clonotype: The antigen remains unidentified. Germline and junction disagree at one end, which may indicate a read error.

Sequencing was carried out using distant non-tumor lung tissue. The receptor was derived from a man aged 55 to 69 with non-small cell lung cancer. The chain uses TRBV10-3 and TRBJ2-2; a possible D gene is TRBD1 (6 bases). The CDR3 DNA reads TGTGCCATCAGTGACCCCGCAGGGGCGAACACAGGGGAGCTGTTTTTT. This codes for CAISDPAGANTGELFF.